This T cell receptor beta chain comes out of a study of blood T cell repertoires in COVID-19. About the study: PBMCs, B-cell-depleted T cells, or T cells were the source of the cDNA or gDNA that made up the material.

This CDR3 is built from 12 residues. From germline, CDR1 is MGHDK and CDR2 SYGVNS. V trimming: 9 bases; J trimming: 7 bases; junction bases outside the gene matches: 7. Original processing methods: Amplification with reference gene primers provided the estimates of nucleated cell counts. Here immunoSEQ multiplex PCR was the method, and the copy in TCRdb shows in-frame clones only, minus some. V and J calls and clone size are those listed in that table; D and trimming were worked out from the DNA. This table has hundreds of thousands of clones, approximately 90% appearing once. The sequenced sample consisted of peripheral blood. The rearrangement joins TRBV25-1 to TRBJ2-3, with 7 positions matching TRBD2. The clonotype was recovered from a man between 18 and 29 years old with COVID-19, enrolled during active disease. The CDR3 is CASAGAGYTQYF. CDR3 coding DNA: TGTGCCAGTGCGGGAGCAGGGTATACGCAGTATTTT.